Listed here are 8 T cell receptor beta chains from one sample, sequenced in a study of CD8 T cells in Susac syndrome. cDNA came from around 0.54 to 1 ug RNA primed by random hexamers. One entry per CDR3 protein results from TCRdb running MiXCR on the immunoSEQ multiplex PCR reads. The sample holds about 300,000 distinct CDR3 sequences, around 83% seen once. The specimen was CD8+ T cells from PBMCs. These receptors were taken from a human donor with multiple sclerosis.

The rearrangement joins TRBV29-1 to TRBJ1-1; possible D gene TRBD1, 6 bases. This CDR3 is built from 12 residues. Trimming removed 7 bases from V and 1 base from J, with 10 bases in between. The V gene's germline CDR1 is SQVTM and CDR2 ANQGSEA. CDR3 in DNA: TGCAGCGACCTGACAGGGAACACTGAAGCTTTCTTT. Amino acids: CSDLTGNTEAFF.

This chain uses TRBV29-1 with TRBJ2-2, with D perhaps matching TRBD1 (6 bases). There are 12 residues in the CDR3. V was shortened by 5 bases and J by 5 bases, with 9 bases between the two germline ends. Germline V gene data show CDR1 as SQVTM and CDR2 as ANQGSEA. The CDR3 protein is CSVNQGTGELFF. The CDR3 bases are TGCAGCGTTAATCAGGGGACCGGGGAGCTGTTTTTT.

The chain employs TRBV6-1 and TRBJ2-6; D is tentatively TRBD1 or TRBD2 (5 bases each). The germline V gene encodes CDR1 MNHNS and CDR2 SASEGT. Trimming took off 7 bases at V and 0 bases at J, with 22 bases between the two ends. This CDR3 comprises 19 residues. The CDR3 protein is CASKEGRGYTLSGANVLTF. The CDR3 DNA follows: TGTGCCAGCAAAGAGGGAAGGGGCTATACCCTCTCTGGGGCCAACGTCCTGACTTTC.

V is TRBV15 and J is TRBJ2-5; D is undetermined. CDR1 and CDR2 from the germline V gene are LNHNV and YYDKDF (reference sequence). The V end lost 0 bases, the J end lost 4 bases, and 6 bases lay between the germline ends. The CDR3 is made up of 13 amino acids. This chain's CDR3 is CATSRDRGETQYF. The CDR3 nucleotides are TGTGCCACCAGCAGAGATCGTGGAGAGACCCAGTACTTC.

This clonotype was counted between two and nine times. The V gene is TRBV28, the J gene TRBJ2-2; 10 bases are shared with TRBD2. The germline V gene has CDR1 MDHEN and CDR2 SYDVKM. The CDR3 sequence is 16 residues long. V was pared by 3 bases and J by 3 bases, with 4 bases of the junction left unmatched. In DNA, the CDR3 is TGTGCCAGCAGTTTCCGGACTAGCGGTTACACCGGGGAGCTGTTTTTT. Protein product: CASSFRTSGYTGELFF.

CDR3 residues: CSARLGYPEQYF. The DNA of the CDR3 is TGCAGTGCCAGGTTGGGATATCCCGAGCAGTACTTC. The chain couples TRBV20-1 to TRBJ2-7; D remains unclear. V was clipped by 6 bases and J by 6 bases, with 15 bases between them. The germline V gene has CDR1 DFQATT and CDR2 SNEGSKA (reference sequence). CDR3 length: 12 residues.

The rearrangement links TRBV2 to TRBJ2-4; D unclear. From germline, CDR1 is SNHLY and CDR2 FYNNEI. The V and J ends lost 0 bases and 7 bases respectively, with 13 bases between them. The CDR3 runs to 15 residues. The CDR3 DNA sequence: TGTGCCAGCAGTGAAGCTTTGACACCTCGCAACATTCAGTACTTC. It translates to CASSEALTPRNIQYF.

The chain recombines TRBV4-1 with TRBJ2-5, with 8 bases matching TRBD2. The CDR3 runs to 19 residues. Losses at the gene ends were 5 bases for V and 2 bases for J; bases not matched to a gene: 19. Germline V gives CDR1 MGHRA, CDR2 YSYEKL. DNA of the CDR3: TGCGCCAGCAGCAAAGGCCCCCTAGCGGGCTGGGCTTCTCAAGAGACCCAGTACTTC. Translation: CASSKGPLAGWASQETQYF.